This TCR beta chain was recovered during a study of blood T cell repertoires in COVID-19. Study-wide background: The analysed material was cDNA or gDNA that came from T cells, B-cell-depleted T cells, or PBMCs.

CDR3 size: 15 residues. Germline V lookup: CDR1 SGHAT, CDR2 FQNNGV. The J segment lost 5 bases and the V segment lost 5 bases, leaving 7 bases of the junction unmatched. This clone was detected only once. Method: immunoSEQ multiplex PCR; TCRdb's copy keeps in-frame clones and lacks some. This table holds 65,000 to 90,000 clones, roughly 87% found once. What was sequenced was peripheral blood. The chain joins TRBV11-2 to TRBJ2-1, with 9 nucleotides matching TRBD2. This clonotype was obtained from a man aged 25 to 40 with acute or convalescent COVID-19. The CDR3 reads CASSALAGSHNEQFF. Here the CDR3 DNA reads TGTGCCAGCAGCGCCCTAGCGGGAAGCCACAATGAGCAGTTCTTC.